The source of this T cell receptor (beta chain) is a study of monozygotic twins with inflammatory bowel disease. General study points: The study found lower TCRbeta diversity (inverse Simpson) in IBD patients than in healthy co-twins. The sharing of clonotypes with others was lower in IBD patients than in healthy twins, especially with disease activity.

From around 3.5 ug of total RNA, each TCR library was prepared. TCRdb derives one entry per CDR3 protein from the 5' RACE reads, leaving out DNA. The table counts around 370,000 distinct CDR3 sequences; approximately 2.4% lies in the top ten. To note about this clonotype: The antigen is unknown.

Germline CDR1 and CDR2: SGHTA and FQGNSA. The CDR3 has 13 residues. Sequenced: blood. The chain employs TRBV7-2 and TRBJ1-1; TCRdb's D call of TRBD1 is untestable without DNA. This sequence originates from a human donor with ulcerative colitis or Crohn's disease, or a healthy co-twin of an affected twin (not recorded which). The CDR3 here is CASNPQGYTEAFF.